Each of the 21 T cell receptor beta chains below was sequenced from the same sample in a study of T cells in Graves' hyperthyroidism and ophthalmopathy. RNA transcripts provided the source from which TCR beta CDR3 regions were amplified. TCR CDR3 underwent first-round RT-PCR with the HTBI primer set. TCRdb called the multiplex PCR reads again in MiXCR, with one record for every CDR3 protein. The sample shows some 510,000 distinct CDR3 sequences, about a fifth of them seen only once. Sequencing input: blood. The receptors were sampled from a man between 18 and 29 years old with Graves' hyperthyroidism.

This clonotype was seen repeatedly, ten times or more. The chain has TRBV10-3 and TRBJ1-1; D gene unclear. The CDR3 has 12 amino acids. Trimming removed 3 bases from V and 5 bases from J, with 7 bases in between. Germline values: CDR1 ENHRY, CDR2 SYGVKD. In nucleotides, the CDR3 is TGTGCCATCAGTGATTTAAGAACTGAAGCTTTCTTT. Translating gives CAISDLRTEAFF.

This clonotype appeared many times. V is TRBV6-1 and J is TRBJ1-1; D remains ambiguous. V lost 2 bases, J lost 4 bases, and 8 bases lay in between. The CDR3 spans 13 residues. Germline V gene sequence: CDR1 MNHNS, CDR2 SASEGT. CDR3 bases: TGTGCCAGCAGTGAACATAAAACCACTGAAGCTTTCTTT. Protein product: CASSEHKTTEAFF.

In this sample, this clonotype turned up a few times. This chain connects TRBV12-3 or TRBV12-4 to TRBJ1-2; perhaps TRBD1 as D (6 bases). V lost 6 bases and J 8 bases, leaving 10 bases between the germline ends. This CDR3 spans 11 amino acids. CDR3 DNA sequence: TGTGCCAGCAGCACAGGGTTGGGCTACACCTTC. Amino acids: CASSTGLGYTF.

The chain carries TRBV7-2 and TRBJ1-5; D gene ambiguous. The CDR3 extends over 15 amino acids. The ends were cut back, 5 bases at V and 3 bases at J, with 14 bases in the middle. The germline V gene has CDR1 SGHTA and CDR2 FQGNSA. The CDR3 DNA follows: TGTGCCAGCAGCCAAGGCGGGAAGGACAATCAGCCCCAGCATTTT. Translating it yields CASSQGGKDNQPQHF.

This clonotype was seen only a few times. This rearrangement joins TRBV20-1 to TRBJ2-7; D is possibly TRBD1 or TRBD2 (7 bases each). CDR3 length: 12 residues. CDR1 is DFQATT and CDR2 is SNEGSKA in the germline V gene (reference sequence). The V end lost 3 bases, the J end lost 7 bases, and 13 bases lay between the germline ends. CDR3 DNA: TGCAGTGCTAGGGGAGGGGGCTGGGAGCAGTACTTC. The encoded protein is CSARGGGWEQYF.

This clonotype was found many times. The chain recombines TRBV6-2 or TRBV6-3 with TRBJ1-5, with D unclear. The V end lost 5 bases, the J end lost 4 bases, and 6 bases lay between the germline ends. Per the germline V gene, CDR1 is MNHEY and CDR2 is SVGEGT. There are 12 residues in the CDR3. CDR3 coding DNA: TGTGCCAGCAGTGGAGCAAATCAGCCCCAGCATTTT. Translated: CASSGANQPQHF.

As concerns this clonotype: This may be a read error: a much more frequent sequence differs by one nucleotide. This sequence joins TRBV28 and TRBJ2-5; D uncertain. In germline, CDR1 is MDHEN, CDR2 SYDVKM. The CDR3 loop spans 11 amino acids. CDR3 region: CAISFVGTQYF. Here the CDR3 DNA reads TGTGCCATCAGTTTCGTCGGGACCCAGTACTTC.

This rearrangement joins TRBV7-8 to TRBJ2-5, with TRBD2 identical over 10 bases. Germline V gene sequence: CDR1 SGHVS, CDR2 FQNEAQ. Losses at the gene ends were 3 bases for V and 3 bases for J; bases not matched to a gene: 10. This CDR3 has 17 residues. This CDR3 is CASSFIPPGLAEETQYF. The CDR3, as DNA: TGTGCCAGCAGCTTTATCCCCCCAGGACTAGCGGAAGAGACCCAGTACTTC.

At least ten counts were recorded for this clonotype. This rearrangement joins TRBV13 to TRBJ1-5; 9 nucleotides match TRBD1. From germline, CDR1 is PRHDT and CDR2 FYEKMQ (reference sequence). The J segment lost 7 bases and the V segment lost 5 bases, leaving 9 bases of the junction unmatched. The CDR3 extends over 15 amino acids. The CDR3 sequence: CASSRTGEEGQPQHF. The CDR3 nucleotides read TGTGCCAGCAGCCGGACAGGGGAGGAAGGCCAGCCCCAGCATTTT.

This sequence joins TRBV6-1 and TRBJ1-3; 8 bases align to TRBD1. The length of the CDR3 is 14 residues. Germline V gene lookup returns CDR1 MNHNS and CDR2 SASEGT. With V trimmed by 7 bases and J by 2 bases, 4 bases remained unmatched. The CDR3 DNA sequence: TGTGCCAGCAAGACAGGGGTTGCTGGAAACACCATATATTTT. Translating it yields CASKTGVAGNTIYF.

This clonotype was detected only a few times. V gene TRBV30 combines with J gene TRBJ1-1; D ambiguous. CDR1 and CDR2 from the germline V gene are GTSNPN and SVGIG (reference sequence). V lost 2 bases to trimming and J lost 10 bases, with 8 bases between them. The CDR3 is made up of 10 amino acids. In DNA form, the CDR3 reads TGTGCCTGGAGTCAGGAGGGAGCTTTCTTT. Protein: CAWSQEGAFF.

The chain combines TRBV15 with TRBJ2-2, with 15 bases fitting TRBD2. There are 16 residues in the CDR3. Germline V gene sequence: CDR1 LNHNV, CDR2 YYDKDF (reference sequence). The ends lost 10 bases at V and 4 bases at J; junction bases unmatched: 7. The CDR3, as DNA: TGTGCCATTCGGACTAGCGGGAGGGGACGCACCGGGGAGCTGTTTTTT. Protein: CAIRTSGRGRTGELFF.

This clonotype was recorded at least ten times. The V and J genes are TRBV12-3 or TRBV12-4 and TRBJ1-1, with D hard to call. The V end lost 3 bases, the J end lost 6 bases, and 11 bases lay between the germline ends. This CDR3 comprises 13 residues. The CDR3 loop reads CASSFKFVAEAFF. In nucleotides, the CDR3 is TGTGCCAGCAGTTTTAAATTCGTGGCTGAAGCTTTCTTT.

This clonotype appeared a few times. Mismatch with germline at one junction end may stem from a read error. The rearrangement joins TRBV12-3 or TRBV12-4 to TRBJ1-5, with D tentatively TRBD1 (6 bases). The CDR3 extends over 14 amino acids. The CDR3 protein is CASSVGQPGQAQHF. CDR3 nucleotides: TGTGCCAGCAGTGTTGGACAGCCGGGTCAGGCCCAGCATTTT.

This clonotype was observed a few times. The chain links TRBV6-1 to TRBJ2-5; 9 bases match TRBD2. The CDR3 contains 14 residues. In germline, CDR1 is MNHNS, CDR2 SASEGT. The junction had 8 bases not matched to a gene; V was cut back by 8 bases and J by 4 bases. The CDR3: CASDGVAGAETQYF. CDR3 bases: TGTGCCAGCGATGGGGTAGCGGGAGCAGAGACCCAGTACTTC.

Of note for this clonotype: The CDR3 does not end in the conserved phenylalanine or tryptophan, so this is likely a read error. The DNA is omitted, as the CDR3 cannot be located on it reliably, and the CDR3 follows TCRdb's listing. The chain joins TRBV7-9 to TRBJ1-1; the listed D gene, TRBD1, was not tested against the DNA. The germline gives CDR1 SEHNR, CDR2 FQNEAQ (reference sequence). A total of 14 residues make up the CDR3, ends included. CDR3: CASSLVGRSTEACL.

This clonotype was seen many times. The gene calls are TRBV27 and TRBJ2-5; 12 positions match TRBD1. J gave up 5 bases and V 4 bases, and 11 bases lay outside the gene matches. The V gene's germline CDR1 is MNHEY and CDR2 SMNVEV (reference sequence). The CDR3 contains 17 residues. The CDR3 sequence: CASSSPGGTGGVETQYF. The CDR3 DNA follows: TGTGCCAGCAGTTCGCCCGGCGGGACAGGGGGCGTTGAGACCCAGTACTTC.

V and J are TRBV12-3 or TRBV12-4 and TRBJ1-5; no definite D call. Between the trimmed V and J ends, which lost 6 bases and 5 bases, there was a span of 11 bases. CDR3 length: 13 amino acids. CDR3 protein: CASSPARDQPQHF. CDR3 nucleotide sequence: TGTGCCAGCAGCCCCGCCCGGGATCAGCCCCAGCATTTT.

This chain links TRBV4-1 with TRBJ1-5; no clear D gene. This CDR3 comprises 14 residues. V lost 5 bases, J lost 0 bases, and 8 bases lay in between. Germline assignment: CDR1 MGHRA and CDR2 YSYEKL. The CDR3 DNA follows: TGCGCCAGCAGCTCTACTTATAGCAATCAGCCCCAGCATTTT. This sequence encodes CASSSTYSNQPQHF.

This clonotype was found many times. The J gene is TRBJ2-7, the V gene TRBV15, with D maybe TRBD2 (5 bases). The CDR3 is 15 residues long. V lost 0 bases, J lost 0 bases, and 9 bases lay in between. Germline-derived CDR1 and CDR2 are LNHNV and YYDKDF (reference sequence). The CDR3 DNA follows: TGTGCCACCAGCAGAGAGGCTAGCCTCTCCTACGAGCAGTACTTC. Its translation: CATSREASLSYEQYF.

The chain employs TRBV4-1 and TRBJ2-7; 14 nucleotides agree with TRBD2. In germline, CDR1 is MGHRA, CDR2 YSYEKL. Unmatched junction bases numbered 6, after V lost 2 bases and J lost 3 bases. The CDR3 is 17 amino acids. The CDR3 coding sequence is TGCGCCAGCAGCCAAACGACTAGCGGGGGGGCTCACTACGAGCAGTACTTC. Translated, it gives CASSQTTSGGAHYEQYF.